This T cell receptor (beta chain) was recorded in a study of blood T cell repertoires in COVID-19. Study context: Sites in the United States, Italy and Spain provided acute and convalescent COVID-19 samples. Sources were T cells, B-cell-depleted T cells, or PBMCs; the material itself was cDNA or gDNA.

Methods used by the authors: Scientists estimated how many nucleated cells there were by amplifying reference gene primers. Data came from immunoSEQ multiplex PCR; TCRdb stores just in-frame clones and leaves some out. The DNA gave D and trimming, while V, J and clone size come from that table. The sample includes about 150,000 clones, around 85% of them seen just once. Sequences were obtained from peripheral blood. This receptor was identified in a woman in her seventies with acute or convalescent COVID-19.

CDR3 amino acids: CASSLHPDNSEAFF. DNA of the CDR3: TGTGCCAGCAGCCTACACCCGGACAACTCTGAAGCTTTCTTT. The chain joins TRBV7-6 to TRBJ1-1; a weak D match, TRBD1 (5 bases). The germline V gene encodes CDR1 SGHVS and CDR2 FNYEAQ. The V end lost 5 bases, the J end lost 6 bases, and 16 bases lay between the germline ends. The CDR3 runs 14 residues.